A selection of T cell receptor beta chains follows, all from one sample in a study of T cell responses to AZD1222 COVID-19 vaccine. Produced via immunoSEQ multiplex PCR; TCRdb's table is partial and in-frame only. The top ten hold under 5% of the sample, which has 80,000 or so clones, more than 85% seen once. The sequencing here drew on peripheral blood, taken 28 days after the second AZD1222 dose. These receptors all stem from an adult who received the AZD1222 COVID-19 vaccine. CDR3s include the opening cysteine and the closing phenylalanine or tryptophan. The order of the fields is D gene, J gene, V gene, clone size, CDR3 DNA, CDR3 protein. The D gene is left open where the match is weak. Expanded clones are given a class, and other clones once, few, many or no size at all.

d_gene: -
j_gene: TRBJ2-7
v_gene: TRBV27
abundance: -
CDR3nt: TGTGCCAGCAGTCCCCCCCCGGGCCGCATCTCCTACGAGCAGTACTTC
CDR3aa: CASSPPPGRISYEQYF

d_gene: -
j_gene: TRBJ1-1
v_gene: TRBV30
abundance: -
CDR3nt: TGTGCCTGGAGTGGTCGGGGGCTACGGACTGAAGCTTTCTTT
CDR3aa: CAWSGRGLRTEAFF

d_gene: TRBD1
j_gene: TRBJ2-7
v_gene: TRBV6-2/TRBV6-3
abundance: -
CDR3nt: TGTGCCAGCAGTTATGGACAGGGAGCCTACGAGCAGTACTTC
CDR3aa: CASSYGQGAYEQYF

d_gene: TRBD1
j_gene: TRBJ1-5
v_gene: TRBV7-3
abundance: -
CDR3nt: TGTGCCAGCAGCCTCCGACAGGGGGCCAATCAGCCCCAGCATTTT
CDR3aa: CASSLRQGANQPQHF

d_gene: TRBD1
j_gene: TRBJ2-3
v_gene: TRBV5-4
abundance: -
CDR3nt: TGTGCCAGCAGGCTGGACAGGGGGTACACAGATACGCAGTATTTT
CDR3aa: CASRLDRGYTDTQYF

d_gene: TRBD1
j_gene: TRBJ2-7
v_gene: TRBV27
abundance: -
CDR3nt: TGTGCCAGCAGTCGTGGGACAGGGGGATTCTACGAGCAGTACTTC
CDR3aa: CASSRGTGGFYEQYF

d_gene: TRBD1
j_gene: TRBJ1-5
v_gene: TRBV4-2
abundance: -
CDR3nt: TGTGCCAGCAGCCCAGCTGGAGGGACAGGGGAAGCTCAGCCCCAGCATTTT
CDR3aa: CASSPAGGTGEAQPQHF

d_gene: TRBD1
j_gene: TRBJ1-5
v_gene: TRBV6-5
abundance: -
CDR3nt: TGTGCCAGCAGGCGCGGACAGGACAATCAGCCCCAGCATTTT
CDR3aa: CASRRGQDNQPQHF

d_gene: -
j_gene: TRBJ2-7
v_gene: TRBV4-1
abundance: once
CDR3nt: TGCGCCAGCAGCCTCACTACGACCGGGGGTAAGGGATCCTACGAGCAGTACTTC
CDR3aa: CASSLTTTGGKGSYEQYF

d_gene: -
j_gene: TRBJ2-1
v_gene: TRBV9
abundance: -
CDR3nt: TGTGCCAGCAGCGTAGCGGCGGGAAGAGACTACAATGAGCAGTTCTTC
CDR3aa: CASSVAAGRDYNEQFF

d_gene: -
j_gene: TRBJ2-7
v_gene: TRBV25-1
abundance: few
CDR3nt: TGTGCCAGCAGTGAATTGAGGCCGGGACCCCGGGGCGAGCAGTACTTC
CDR3aa: CASSELRPGPRGEQYF

d_gene: -
j_gene: TRBJ2-3
v_gene: TRBV30
abundance: -
CDR3nt: TGTGCCTGGAGATGGACAGATACGCAGTATTTT
CDR3aa: CAWRWTDTQYF

d_gene: -
j_gene: TRBJ1-2
v_gene: TRBV12-3/TRBV12-4
abundance: -
CDR3nt: TGTGCCAGCAGTTACAACCTCTATGGCTACACCTTC
CDR3aa: CASSYNLYGYTF

d_gene: -
j_gene: TRBJ1-1
v_gene: TRBV29-1
abundance: -
CDR3nt: TGCAGCGTGGCCCGGGGCGGGAACACTGAAGCTTTCTTT
CDR3aa: CSVARGGNTEAFF

d_gene: -
j_gene: TRBJ2-2
v_gene: TRBV7-9
abundance: -
CDR3nt: TGTGCCAGCAGCTTAATCGGGGACACCGGGGAGCTGTTTTTT
CDR3aa: CASSLIGDTGELFF

d_gene: -
j_gene: TRBJ2-1
v_gene: TRBV4-3
abundance: -
CDR3nt: TGCGCCAGCAGCCATTCCCCCCCGCCGGGTACGATTGTGAATGAGCAGTTCTTC
CDR3aa: CASSHSPPPGTIVNEQFF

d_gene: -
j_gene: TRBJ2-2
v_gene: TRBV29-1
abundance: -
CDR3nt: TGCAGCGTTGGCCCGAACACCGGGGAGCTGTTTTTT
CDR3aa: CSVGPNTGELFF

d_gene: -
j_gene: TRBJ1-5
v_gene: TRBV10-1
abundance: -
CDR3nt: TGCGCCAGCAGGGGAGGAAGCAATCAGCCCCAGCATTTT
CDR3aa: CASRGGSNQPQHF

d_gene: -
j_gene: TRBJ2-5
v_gene: TRBV7-8
abundance: -
CDR3nt: TGTGCCAGCAGCCGAGCTCGGGTTGAGACCCAGTACTTC
CDR3aa: CASSRARVETQYF

d_gene: TRBD1
j_gene: TRBJ2-3
v_gene: TRBV4-2
abundance: -
CDR3nt: TGTGCCAGCAGCCGATTAGACAGGGGCACAGATACGCAGTATTTT
CDR3aa: CASSRLDRGTDTQYF

d_gene: TRBD1
j_gene: TRBJ1-1
v_gene: TRBV5-1
abundance: -
CDR3nt: TGCGCCAGCAGCGGACAACAGGGGATGAACACTGAAGCTTTCTTT
CDR3aa: CASSGQQGMNTEAFF

d_gene: TRBD1
j_gene: TRBJ1-5
v_gene: TRBV30
abundance: -
CDR3nt: TGTGCCTTTGGACAGGACAATCAGCCCCAGCATTTT
CDR3aa: CAFGQDNQPQHF

d_gene: -
j_gene: TRBJ2-2
v_gene: TRBV11-3
abundance: -
CDR3nt: TGTGCCAGCAGCTTACGTTCGGGCGGGGCCGGGGAGCTGTTTTTT
CDR3aa: CASSLRSGGAGELFF

d_gene: TRBD2
j_gene: TRBJ2-7
v_gene: TRBV5-8
abundance: -
CDR3nt: TGTGCCAGCAGCTTAGACATCGGGACTAGGAGGAAAGGGGAGCAGTACTTC
CDR3aa: CASSLDIGTRRKGEQYF